This T cell receptor beta chain stems from a study of cytomegalovirus exposure and HLA in healthy donors. Both 60 Vbeta primers and 13 Jbeta primers went into the PCR. Here immunoSEQ multiplex PCR was the method, and the copy in TCRdb shows in-frame clones only, minus some. The table lists about 150,000 clones, around three quarters of them singletons. The CDR3 is made up of 14 amino acids. Germline V gene lookup returns CDR1 ENHRY and CDR2 SYGVKD. J was trimmed by 2 bases and V by 6 bases; bases with no gene match: 4. The sample holds a few counts of this clone. The antigen remains undetermined. General observations from the study: Because they were indistinguishable, some V segments, including TRBV6-2 and TRBV6-3, were excluded. The classifier reportedly diagnosed cytomegalovirus status with high sensitivity and specificity. It was in a later analysis that TCR association rates were seen to vary by HLA locus, highest for DRB1 and lowest for HLA-C.

The source material was PBMCs. This sequence joins TRBV10-3 and TRBJ1-1; TRBD1 aligns across 9 bases. The sequence derives from a man aged 40-49 years in good health and CMV-seropositive. This CDR3 is CAIRPGQGNTEAFF. The CDR3 DNA follows: TGTGCCATCAGGCCGGGACAGGGAAACACTGAAGCTTTCTTT.